Below, 2 T cell receptor beta chains from the same sample are listed, as sequenced in a study of blood T cell repertoires in COVID-19. Sequenced by immunoSEQ multiplex PCR; TCRdb stores in-frame clones only, minus some. The sample has 85,000 to 110,000 clones, nearly 90% seen once. The sequenced sample was peripheral blood. The receptors stem from a man aged 45-65 years in a cohort sampled during active COVID-19.

This sequence joins TRBV7-6 and TRBJ2-1, with TRBD2 identical over 9 bases. Germline values: CDR1 SGHVS, CDR2 FNYEAQ. The CDR3 sequence is 15 residues long. With 5 bases clipped from V and 4 bases from J, the junction kept 6 bases outside the gene matches. CDR3 sequence (DNA): TGTGCCAGCAGCCTGGGACTAGCTGCGTACAATGAGCAGTTCTTC. Its translation: CASSLGLAAYNEQFF.

A single count supports this clone. This chain uses TRBV5-1 with TRBJ2-1; possible D gene TRBD1, 5 bases. V lost 0 bases to trimming and J lost 8 bases, with 6 bases between them. Germline values: CDR1 SGHRS, CDR2 YFSETQ. This CDR3 contains 12 residues. DNA of the CDR3: TGCGCCAGCAGCTTGGAGGGGTATGAGCAGTTCTTC. This encodes CASSLEGYEQFF.